A single T cell receptor beta chain is shown here with its context. Its antigen is undetermined. Primers included in the PCR were 60 Vbeta and 13 Jbeta primers. The assay was immunoSEQ multiplex PCR, and TCRdb's table has in-frame clones only and misses some. The sample yields roughly 180,000 clones, 70% to 80% seen once. Each donor's status was that of a healthy bone marrow donor. Donors had nominal health at sampling but likely had unrecorded immune exposures. Trimming at V came to 6 bases and at J to 1 base, leaving 2 bases not matched to a gene. Germline values: CDR1 MDHEN, CDR2 SYDVKM. The CDR3 loop spans 14 amino acids. This entry belongs to a study of cytomegalovirus exposure and HLA in healthy donors. Study observations and caveats: Sequencing artifact likely explains a cluster of highly shared sequence variants. In a later analysis, at a false discovery rate of 0.05, 16,951 TCR beta sequences matched HLA alleles.

This receptor was obtained from a female donor in good health and CMV-seronegative. The sequencing input was PBMCs. This chain links TRBV28 with TRBJ2-3, with TRBD2 identical over 9 bases. The CDR3 nucleotides are TGTGCCAGCAGGGCGGGAGGGGGCACAGATACGCAGTATTTT. The encoded protein is CASRAGGGTDTQYF. The entire variable domain, with the rest obtained from reference TRBV28 and TRBJ2-3, is as follows: DVKVTQSSRYLVKRTGEKVFLECVQDMDHENMFWYRQDPGLGLRLIYFSYDVKMKEKGDIPEGYSVSREKKERFSLILESASTNQTSMYLCASRAGGGTDTQYFGPGTRLTVL.